The clone carrying this TCR beta chain has a single count. The antigen is unknown. Relapse after autologous stem cell transplantation occurred in every patient, and brentuximab vedotin exposure varied. Trimming removed 6 bases from V and 4 bases from J; junction bases left unmatched: 9. CDR1 MRHNA and CDR2 SNTAGT come from the germline V gene. The CDR3 is 16 residues long. Using immunoSEQ multiplex PCR, the repertoire was profiled, and TCRdb retains in-frame clones only, with some absent. The data contain about 76,000 clones, under 90% of them singletons. The data stem from a study of PD-1 blockade in classical Hodgkin lymphoma. Study conclusions and caveats: Lower baseline TCR diversity was reported for newly diagnosed patients than for healthy donors. Whatever underlies the repertoire differences (possibly disease activity or prior therapy) remains undefined.

This receptor was obtained from a human donor with classical Hodgkin lymphoma. The chain combines TRBV6-4 with TRBJ2-1; TRBD2 agrees at 10 bases. The material sequenced was peripheral blood mononuclear cells (PBMCs), taken at baseline. CDR3 nucleotides: TGTGCCAGCAGCTCTCTACCAGCGGGAGGGTACAATGAGCAGTTCTTC. Protein: CASSSLPAGGYNEQFF.